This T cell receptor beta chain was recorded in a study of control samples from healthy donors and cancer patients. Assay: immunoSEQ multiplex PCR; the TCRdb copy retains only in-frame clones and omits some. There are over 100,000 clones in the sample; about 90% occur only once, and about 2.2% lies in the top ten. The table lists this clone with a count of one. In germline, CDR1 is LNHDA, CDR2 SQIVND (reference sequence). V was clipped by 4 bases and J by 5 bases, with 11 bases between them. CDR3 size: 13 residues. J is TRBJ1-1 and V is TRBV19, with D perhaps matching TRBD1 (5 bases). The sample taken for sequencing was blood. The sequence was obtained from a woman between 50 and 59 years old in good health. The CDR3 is CASSSVWGTEAFF. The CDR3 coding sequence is TGTGCCAGTAGTAGCGTTTGGGGGACTGAAGCTTTCTTT.